This T cell receptor (beta chain) came from a study of spatial heterogeneity in lung cancer. Specified time point: blood at routine non-recurrence follow-up after resection. Material for sequencing was whole RNA from tumor, nontumor lung or frozen PBMC, left unsorted. This clonotype was seen ten or more times. The CDR3 has 15 residues. Per germline, CDR1 SGHDN and CDR2 FVKESK. Trimming took 4 bases from V and 2 from J, leaving 12 bases between them. TCRdb ran MiXCR on the 5' RACE reads and lists one entry per CDR3 protein. The data hold about 50,000 distinct CDR3 sequences, with about 7.4% observed a single time.

The rearrangement joins TRBV14 to TRBJ2-1, with D possibly being TRBD2 (6 bases). Sequencing was performed on PBMCs, taken at follow-up. The clonotype comes from a female donor with early-stage non-small cell lung cancer. The CDR3 nucleotides are TGTGCCAGCAGCCTTCGGGGGTACCCCTACAATGAGCAGTTCTTC. It translates to CASSLRGYPYNEQFF. The complete variable domain, with remaining parts taken from reference TRBV14 and TRBJ2-1, reads EAGVTQFPSHSVIEKGQTVTLRCDPISGHDNLYWYRRVMGKEIKFLLHFVKESKQDESGMPNNRFLAERTGGTYSTLKVQPAELEDSGVYFCASSLRGYPYNEQFFGPGTRLTVL.